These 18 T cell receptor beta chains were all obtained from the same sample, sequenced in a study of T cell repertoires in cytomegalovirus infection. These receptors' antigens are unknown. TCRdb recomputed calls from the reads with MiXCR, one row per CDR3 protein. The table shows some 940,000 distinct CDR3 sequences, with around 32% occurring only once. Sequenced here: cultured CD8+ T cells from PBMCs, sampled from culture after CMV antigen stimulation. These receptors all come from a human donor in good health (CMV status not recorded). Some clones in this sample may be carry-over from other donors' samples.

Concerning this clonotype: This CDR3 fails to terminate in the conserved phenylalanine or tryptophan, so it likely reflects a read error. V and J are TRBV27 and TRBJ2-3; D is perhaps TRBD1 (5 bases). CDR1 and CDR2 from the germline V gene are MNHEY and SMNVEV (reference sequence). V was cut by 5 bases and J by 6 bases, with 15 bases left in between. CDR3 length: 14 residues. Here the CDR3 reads CASSPQGGMDTQYY. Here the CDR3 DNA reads TGTGCCAGCAGTCCCCAGGGTGGGATGGATACGCAGTATTAT.

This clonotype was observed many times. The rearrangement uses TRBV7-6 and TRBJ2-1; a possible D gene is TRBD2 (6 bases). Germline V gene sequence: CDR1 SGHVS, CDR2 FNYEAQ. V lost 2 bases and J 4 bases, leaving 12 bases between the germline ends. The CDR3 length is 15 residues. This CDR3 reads CASSLIAAPYNEQFF. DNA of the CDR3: TGTGCCAGCAGCTTAATAGCGGCCCCTTACAATGAGCAGTTCTTC. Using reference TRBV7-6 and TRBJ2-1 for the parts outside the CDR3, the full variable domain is GAGVSQSPRYKVTKRGQDVALRCDPISGHVSLYWYRQALGQGPEFLTYFNYEAQQDKSGLPNDRFSAERPEGSISTLTIQRTEQRDSAMYRCASSLIAAPYNEQFFGPGTRLTVL.

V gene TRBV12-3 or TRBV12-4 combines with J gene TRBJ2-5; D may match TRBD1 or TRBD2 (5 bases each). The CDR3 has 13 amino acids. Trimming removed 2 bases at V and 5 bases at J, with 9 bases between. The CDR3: CASSLRDGETQYF. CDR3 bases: TGTGCCAGCAGTTTAAGGGACGGGGAGACCCAGTACTTC.

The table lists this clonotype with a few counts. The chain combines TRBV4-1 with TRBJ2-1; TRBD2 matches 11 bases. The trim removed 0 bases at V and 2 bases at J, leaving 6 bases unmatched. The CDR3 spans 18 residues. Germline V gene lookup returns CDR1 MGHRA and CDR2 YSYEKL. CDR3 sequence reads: CASSQDRLAGGTYNEQFF. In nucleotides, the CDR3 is TGCGCCAGCAGCCAAGATCGCCTAGCGGGGGGAACCTACAATGAGCAGTTCTTC.

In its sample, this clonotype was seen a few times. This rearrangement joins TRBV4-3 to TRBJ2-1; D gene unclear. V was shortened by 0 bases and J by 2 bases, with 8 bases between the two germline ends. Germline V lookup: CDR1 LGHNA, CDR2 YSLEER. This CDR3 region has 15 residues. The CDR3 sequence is CASSQDGSTYNEQFF. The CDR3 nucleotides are TGCGCCAGCAGCCAAGATGGGTCCACCTACAATGAGCAGTTCTTC.

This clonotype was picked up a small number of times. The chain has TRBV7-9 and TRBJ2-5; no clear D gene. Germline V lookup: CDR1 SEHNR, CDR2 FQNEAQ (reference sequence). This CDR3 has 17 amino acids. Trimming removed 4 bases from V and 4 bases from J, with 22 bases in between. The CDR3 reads CASSSGFRAGFLETQYF. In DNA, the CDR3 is TGTGCCAGCAGCTCCGGGTTCCGGGCCGGATTTTTAGAGACCCAGTACTTC.

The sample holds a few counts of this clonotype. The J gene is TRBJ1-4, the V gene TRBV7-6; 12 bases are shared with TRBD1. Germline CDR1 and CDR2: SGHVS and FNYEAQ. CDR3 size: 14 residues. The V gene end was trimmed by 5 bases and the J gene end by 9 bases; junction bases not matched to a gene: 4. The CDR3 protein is CASSHRDRGQKLFF. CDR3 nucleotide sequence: TGTGCCAGCAGCCACCGGGACAGGGGGCAAAAACTGTTTTTT.

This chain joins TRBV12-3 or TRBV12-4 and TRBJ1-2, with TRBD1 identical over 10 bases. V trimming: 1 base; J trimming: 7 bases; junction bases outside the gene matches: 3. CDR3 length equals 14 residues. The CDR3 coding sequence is TGTGCCAGCAGTTTAGGAGGGACAGGGGTTGGCTACACCTTC. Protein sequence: CASSLGGTGVGYTF.

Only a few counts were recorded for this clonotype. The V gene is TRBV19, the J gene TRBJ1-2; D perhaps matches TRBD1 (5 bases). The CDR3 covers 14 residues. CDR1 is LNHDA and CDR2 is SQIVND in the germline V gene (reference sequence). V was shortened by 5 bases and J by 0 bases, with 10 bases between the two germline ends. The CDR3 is CASSQGRANYGYTF. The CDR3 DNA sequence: TGTGCCAGTAGTCAGGGCAGAGCTAACTATGGCTACACCTTC.

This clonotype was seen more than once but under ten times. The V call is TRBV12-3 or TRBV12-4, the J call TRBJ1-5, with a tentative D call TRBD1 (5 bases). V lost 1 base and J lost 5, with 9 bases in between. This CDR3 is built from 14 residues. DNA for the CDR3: TGTGCCAGCAGTTTAGGGGACCCTGATCAGCCCCAGCATTTT. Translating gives CASSLGDPDQPQHF.

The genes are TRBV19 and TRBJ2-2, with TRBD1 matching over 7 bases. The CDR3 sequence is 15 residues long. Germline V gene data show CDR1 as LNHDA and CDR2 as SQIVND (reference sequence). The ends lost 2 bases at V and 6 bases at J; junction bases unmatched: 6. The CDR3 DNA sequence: TGTGCCAGTAGTATAAGGGACCAGGGGGCCGGGGAGCTGTTTTTT. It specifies CASSIRDQGAGELFF.

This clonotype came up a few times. The CDR3 region is CASSVGTGREQYV. The CDR3 nucleotides read TGTGCCAGCAGTGTAGGGACAGGGCGAGAGCAGTACGTC. J is TRBJ2-7 and V is TRBV27; 9 nucleotides align to TRBD1. This CDR3 spans 13 amino acids. V was pared by 5 bases and J by 7 bases, with 6 bases of the junction left unmatched. Germline CDR1 is MNHEY and CDR2 is SMNVEV (reference sequence).

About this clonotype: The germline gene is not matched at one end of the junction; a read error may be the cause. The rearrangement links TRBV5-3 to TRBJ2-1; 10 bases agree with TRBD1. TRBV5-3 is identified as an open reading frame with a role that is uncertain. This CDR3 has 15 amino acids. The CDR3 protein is CASSSDRGNSDEQFF. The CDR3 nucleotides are TGTGCCAGCAGCTCGGACAGGGGGAATAGCGATGAGCAGTTCTTC.

The CDR3 spells CASRIAQGLGTEAFF. The CDR3 DNA sequence: TGTGCCAGCAGGATTGCACAGGGCCTCGGCACTGAAGCTTTCTTT. This rearrangement joins TRBV27 to TRBJ1-1; possible D gene TRBD1, 6 bases. The CDR3 totals 15 residues. V was shortened by 6 bases and J by 4 bases, with 18 bases between the two germline ends. Germline V gene data show CDR1 as MNHEY and CDR2 as SMNVEV (reference sequence).

The chain's CDR3 is CASSPVVSQETQYF. Written as DNA, the CDR3 is TGTGCCAGCAGCCCCGTTGTATCCCAAGAGACCCAGTACTTC. This rearrangement joins TRBV7-9 to TRBJ2-5; D is ambiguous. Per the germline V gene, CDR1 is SEHNR and CDR2 is FQNEAQ (reference sequence). The CDR3 runs to 14 residues. Between the trimmed V and J ends, which lost 5 bases and 1 base, there was a span of 11 bases.

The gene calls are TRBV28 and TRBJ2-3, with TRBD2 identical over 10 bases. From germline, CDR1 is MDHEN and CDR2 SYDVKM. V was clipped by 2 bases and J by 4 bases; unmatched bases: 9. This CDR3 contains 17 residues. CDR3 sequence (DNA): TGTGCCAGCAGTTTAAGTACTAGCGGGGTATTGGCAGATACGCAGTATTTT. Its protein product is CASSLSTSGVLADTQYF.

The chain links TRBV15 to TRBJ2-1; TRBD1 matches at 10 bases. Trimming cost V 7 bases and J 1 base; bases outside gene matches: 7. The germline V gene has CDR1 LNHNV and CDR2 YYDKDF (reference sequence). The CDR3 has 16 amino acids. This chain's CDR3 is CATTPGQGPSYNEQFF. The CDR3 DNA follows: TGTGCCACCACCCCGGGACAGGGGCCTTCCTACAATGAGCAGTTCTTC.

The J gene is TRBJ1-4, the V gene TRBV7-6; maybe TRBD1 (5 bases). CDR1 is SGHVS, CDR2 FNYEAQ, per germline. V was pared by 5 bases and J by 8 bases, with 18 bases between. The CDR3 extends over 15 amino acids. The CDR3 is CASSLRNRLGEKLFF. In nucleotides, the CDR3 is TGTGCCAGCAGCCTAAGGAACAGGCTTGGGGAAAAACTGTTTTTT.